What follows are 18 T cell receptor beta chains derived from one specimen sequenced in a study of cytomegalovirus exposure and HLA in healthy donors. PCR was performed using 60 Vbeta and 13 Jbeta primers. Using immunoSEQ multiplex PCR, the repertoire was profiled, and TCRdb retains in-frame clones only, with some absent. This repertoire shows over 110,000 clones, 73% found once; its top ten account for around 1.4%. Sequenced: PBMCs. All receptors come from a woman in her thirties or forties in good health and CMV-seronegative.

This clone was found once. V and J are TRBV6-5 and TRBJ1-5; no firm D call. V dropped 2 bases and J dropped 0 bases, with 11 bases sitting between them. CDR3 length: 16 amino acids. Per the germline V gene, CDR1 is MNHEY and CDR2 is SVGAGI. The chain's CDR3 is CASSYGSLDSNQPQHF. CDR3 coding DNA: TGTGCCAGCAGTTACGGTAGTTTAGATAGCAATCAGCCCCAGCATTTT.

In its sample, this clone was seen a few times. The genes are TRBV7-6 and TRBJ1-4; 7 nucleotides match TRBD1. CDR1 SGHVS and CDR2 FNYEAQ come from the germline V gene. With V trimmed by 0 bases and J by 4 bases, 5 bases remained unmatched. There are 16 residues in the CDR3. The CDR3 spells CASSLAWDRINEKLFF. The CDR3 DNA reads TGTGCCAGCAGCTTAGCCTGGGACAGAATTAATGAAAAACTGTTTTTT.

This clone has more than one count but fewer than ten. The chain has TRBV12-5 and TRBJ2-7; D perhaps matches TRBD1 (6 bases). Trimming removed 6 bases from V and 4 bases from J, with 10 bases in between. This CDR3 has 12 amino acids. Looked up from germline, CDR1 is LGHNT and CDR2 is FRNRAP. For the CDR3, the DNA is TGTGCTAGTGGCATAGGGGGTTACGAGCAGTACTTC. It translates to CASGIGGYEQYF.

This rearrangement joins TRBV28 to TRBJ2-1, with 8 bases fitting TRBD1. CDR1 and CDR2 from the germline V gene are MDHEN and SYDVKM. The ends lost 6 bases at V and 8 bases at J; junction bases unmatched: 9. This CDR3 comprises 14 residues. The CDR3 bases are TGTGCCAGCAGCCCGGACAGGGTGGTCGATGAGCAGTTCTTC. Its translation is CASSPDRVVDEQFF.

The rearrangement joins TRBV27 to TRBJ1-2; D may be TRBD1 (5 bases). The CDR3 runs to 13 residues. Per germline, CDR1 MNHEY and CDR2 SMNVEV (reference sequence). The V and J ends lost 3 bases and 8 bases respectively, with 13 bases between them. CDR3 DNA sequence: TGTGCCAGCAGTTTTAGGAGGGGCGAAGGCTACACCTTC. Protein sequence: CASSFRRGEGYTF.

The CDR3 nucleotides read TGTGCCAGCAGCTTAGGGGCAAACACCGGGGAGCTGTTTTTT. It yields the protein CASSLGANTGELFF. The chain links TRBV7-9 to TRBJ2-2; D uncertain. The CDR3 spans 14 residues. V dropped 1 base and J dropped 2 bases, with 5 bases sitting between them. Germline CDR1 and CDR2: SEHNR and FQNEAQ (reference sequence).

The chain couples TRBV6-6 to TRBJ2-1, with 12 bases identical to TRBD1. CDR1 and CDR2 from the germline V gene are MNHNY and SVGAGI (reference sequence). The J segment lost 7 bases and the V segment lost 6 bases, leaving 10 bases of the junction unmatched. The CDR3 consists of 16 residues. The CDR3, as DNA: TGTGCCAGCAGGGCCAGGGGACAGGGGGCAAGGAATGAGCAGTTCTTC. It is translated as CASRARGQGARNEQFF.

The chain carries TRBV7-8 and TRBJ2-7; TRBD2 is a possible D gene (5 bases). V lost 2 bases and J lost 7, with 12 bases in between. Per the germline V gene, CDR1 is SGHVS and CDR2 is FQNEAQ. The CDR3 length is 13 residues. This CDR3 reads CASSLRGAREQYF. The CDR3 DNA follows: TGTGCCAGCAGCTTACGGGGAGCTCGGGAGCAGTACTTC.

CDR3 protein: CASSFSALGGQETQYF. The CDR3 DNA follows: TGCGCCAGCAGCTTTTCCGCTTTGGGGGGCCAAGAGACCCAGTACTTC. The chain recombines TRBV5-1 with TRBJ2-5; D is possibly TRBD2 (6 bases). V shed 2 bases and J shed 1 base, with 15 bases lying between them. This CDR3 is built from 16 residues. Germline V lookup: CDR1 SGHRS, CDR2 YFSETQ.

The DNA of the CDR3 is TGCGCCAGCAGCCAAGATCGGGGAGTTAGGTACGACGATGGCTACACCTTC. It translates to CASSQDRGVRYDDGYTF. This rearrangement joins TRBV4-3 to TRBJ1-2; D unresolved. The CDR3 has 17 amino acids. The germline V gene encodes CDR1 LGHNA and CDR2 YSLEER. The V gene lost 0 bases and the J gene lost 6 bases, with 20 bases spanning the gap.

The chain has TRBV5-1 and TRBJ2-5; D might be TRBD2 (6 bases). Between the trimmed V and J ends, which lost 4 bases and 5 bases, there was a span of 12 bases. CDR1 and CDR2 from the germline V gene are SGHRS and YFSETQ. The CDR3 consists of 13 residues. The CDR3 sequence: CASSAGLGETQYF. The DNA for the CDR3 is TGCGCCAGCAGCGCGGGACTCGGGGAGACCCAGTACTTC.

This clone has just a few counts. The CDR3 nucleotides are TGTGCCAGCATAGGGACAGGCAGTCCCTACGAGCAGTACTTC. This sequence encodes CASIGTGSPYEQYF. The rearrangement links TRBV2 to TRBJ2-7; 8 nucleotides line up with TRBD1. The CDR3 spans 14 residues. After removal of 7 bases from V and 2 bases from J, the junction contained 7 bases not matched to a gene. Germline V CDR1 and CDR2: SNHLY, FYNNEI. Looking up the rest from reference TRBV2 and TRBJ2-7 gives the full variable domain: EPEVTQTPSHQVTQMGQEVILRCVPISNHLYFYWYRQILGQKVEFLVSFYNNEISEKSEIFDDQFSVERPDGSNFTLKIRSTKLEDSAMYFCASIGTGSPYEQYFGPGTRLTVT.

V usage is TRBV18 and J usage is TRBJ1-2; a weak D match, TRBD1 (5 bases). The CDR3 is made up of 14 amino acids. Germline V gives CDR1 KGHSH, CDR2 LQKENI. V lost 2 bases, J lost 2 bases, and 9 bases lay in between. The CDR3 reads CASSPSGGNYGYTF. The CDR3, as DNA: TGTGCCAGCTCACCAAGCGGGGGGAACTATGGCTACACCTTC.

The rearrangement uses TRBV5-1 and TRBJ2-5; D perhaps matches TRBD1 (6 bases). The J call may be faulty, since TRBJ2-7 better matches the DNA end. There are 14 residues in the CDR3. In germline, CDR1 is SGHRS, CDR2 YFSETQ. The CDR3 is CASSLGTGPYEQYF. CDR3 nucleotides: TGCGCCAGCAGCTTGGGAACAGGGCCCTACGAGCAGTACTTC.

CDR3 sequence reads: CASSESRAGELFF. The DNA for the CDR3 is TGTGCCAGCAGTGAATCGAGGGCCGGGGAGCTGTTTTTT. The chain uses TRBV6-1 and TRBJ2-2, with D perhaps matching TRBD2 (5 bases). V lost 2 bases, J lost 6 bases, and 7 bases lay in between. CDR3 size: 13 residues. Germline-derived CDR1 and CDR2 are MNHNS and SASEGT.

This clone was detected a few times. The chain is built from TRBV10-3 and TRBJ2-2, with TRBD2 matching 8 bases. Germline V gives CDR1 ENHRY, CDR2 SYGVKD. V lost 9 bases to trimming and J lost 0 bases; unmatched junction nucleotides: 3. The CDR3 extends over 14 amino acids. The CDR3 bases are TGTGCCATACGACTAGCGTCGAACACCGGGGAGCTGTTTTTT. Its protein product is CAIRLASNTGELFF.

The chain recombines TRBV18 with TRBJ2-1, with 7 nucleotides matching TRBD1. V lost 3 bases to trimming and J lost 11 bases; unmatched junction nucleotides: 7. Germline V gene data show CDR1 as KGHSH and CDR2 as LQKENI. The CDR3 extends over 13 amino acids. CDR3 bases: TGTGCCAGCTCACCGCCGGACAGGTTACAGCAGTTCTTC. Translated: CASSPPDRLQQFF.

The chain is built from TRBV5-1 and TRBJ1-1; perhaps TRBD1 as D (6 bases). The CDR3 runs 15 residues. Germline lookup yields CDR1 SGHRS and CDR2 YFSETQ. Between the trimmed V and J ends, which lost 4 bases and 5 bases, there was a span of 18 bases. CDR3 sequence (DNA): TGCGCCAGCAGCCCTGGGGGCAGGGATTCGACTGAAGCTTTCTTT. Translating gives CASSPGGRDSTEAFF.